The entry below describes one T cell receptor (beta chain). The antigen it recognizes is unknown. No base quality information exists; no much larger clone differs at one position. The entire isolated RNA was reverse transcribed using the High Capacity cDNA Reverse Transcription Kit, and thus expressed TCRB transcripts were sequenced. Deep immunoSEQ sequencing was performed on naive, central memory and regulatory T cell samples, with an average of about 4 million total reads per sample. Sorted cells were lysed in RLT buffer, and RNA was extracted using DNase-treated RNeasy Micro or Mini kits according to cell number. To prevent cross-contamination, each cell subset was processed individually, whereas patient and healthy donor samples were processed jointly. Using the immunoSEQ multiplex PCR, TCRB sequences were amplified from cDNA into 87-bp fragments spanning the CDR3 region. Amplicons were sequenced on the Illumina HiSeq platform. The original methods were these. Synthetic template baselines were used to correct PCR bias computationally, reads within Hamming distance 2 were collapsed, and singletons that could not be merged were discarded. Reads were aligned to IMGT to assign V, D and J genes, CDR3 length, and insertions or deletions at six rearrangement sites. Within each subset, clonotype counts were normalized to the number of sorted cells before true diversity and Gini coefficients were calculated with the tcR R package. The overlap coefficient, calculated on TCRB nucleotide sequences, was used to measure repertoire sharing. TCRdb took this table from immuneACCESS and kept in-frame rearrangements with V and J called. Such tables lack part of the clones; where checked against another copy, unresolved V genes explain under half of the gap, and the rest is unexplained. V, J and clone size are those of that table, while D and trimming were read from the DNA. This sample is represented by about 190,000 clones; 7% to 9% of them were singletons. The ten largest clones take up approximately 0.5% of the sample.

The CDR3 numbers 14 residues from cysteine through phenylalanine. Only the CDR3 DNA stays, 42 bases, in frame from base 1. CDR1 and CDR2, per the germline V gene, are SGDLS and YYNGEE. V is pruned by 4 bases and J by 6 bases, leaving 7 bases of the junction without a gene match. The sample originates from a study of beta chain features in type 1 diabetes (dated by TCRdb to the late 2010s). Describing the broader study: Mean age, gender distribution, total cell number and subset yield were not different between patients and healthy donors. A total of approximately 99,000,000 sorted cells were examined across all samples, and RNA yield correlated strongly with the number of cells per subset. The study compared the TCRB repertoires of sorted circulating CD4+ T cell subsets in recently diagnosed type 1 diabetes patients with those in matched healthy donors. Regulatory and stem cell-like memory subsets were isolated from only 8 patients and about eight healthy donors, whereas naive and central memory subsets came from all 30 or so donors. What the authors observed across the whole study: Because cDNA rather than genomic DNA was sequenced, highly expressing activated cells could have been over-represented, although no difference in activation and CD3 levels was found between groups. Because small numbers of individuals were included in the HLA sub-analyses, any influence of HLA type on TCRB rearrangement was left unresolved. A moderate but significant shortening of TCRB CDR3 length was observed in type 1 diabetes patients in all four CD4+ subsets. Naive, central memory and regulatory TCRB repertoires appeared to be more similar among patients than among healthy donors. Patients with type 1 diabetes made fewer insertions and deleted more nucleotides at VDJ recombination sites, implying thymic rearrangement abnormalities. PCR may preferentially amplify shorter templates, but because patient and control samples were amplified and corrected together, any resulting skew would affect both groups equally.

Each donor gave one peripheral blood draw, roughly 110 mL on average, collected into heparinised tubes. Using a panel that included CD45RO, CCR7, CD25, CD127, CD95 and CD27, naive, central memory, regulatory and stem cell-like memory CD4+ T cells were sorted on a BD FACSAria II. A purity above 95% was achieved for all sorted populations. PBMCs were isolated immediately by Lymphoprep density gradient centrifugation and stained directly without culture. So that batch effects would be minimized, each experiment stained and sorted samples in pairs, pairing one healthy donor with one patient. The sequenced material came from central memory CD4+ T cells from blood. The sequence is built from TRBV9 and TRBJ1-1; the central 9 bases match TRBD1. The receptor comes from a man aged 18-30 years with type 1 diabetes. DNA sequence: TGTGCCAGCAGCTTCGGGACAGGGATGGCTGAAGCTTTCTTT. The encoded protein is CASSFGTGMAEAFF. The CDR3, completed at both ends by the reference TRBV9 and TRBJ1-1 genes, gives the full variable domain DSGVTQTPKHLITATGQRVTLRCSPRSGDLSVYWYQQSLDQGLQFLIQYYNGEERAKGNILERFSAQQFPDLHSELNLSSLELGDSALYFCASSFGTGMAEAFFGQGTRLTVV.